This T cell receptor beta chain originates from a study of OX40 agonist ivuxolimab in advanced cancers. Study summary: Administration of intravenous ivuxolimab to patients occurred every 2 weeks at 0.01 to 10 mg/kg. Checkpoint inhibitors had been given previously to 40% of patients.

A note on this clone: The antigen remains undetermined.

The V gene's germline CDR1 is SNHLY and CDR2 FYNNEI. The CDR3 is made up of 15 amino acids. Between the trimmed V and J ends, which lost 4 bases and 4 bases, there was a span of 13 bases. The data were produced by immunoSEQ multiplex PCR, yet TCRdb's version contains in-frame clones alone and is incomplete. In the table there are tens of thousands of clones, just over 85% of which are singletons. Exclusion applied to patients with autoimmune disease history or systemic immunosuppression. Study findings and constraints: Relative to CD4+, CD8+ T cells held more expanded clones on average.

The receptor comes from an adult with an advanced solid tumor such as melanoma, head and neck, liver or kidney cancer. The J gene is TRBJ2-2, the V gene TRBV2; no clear D. Sequenced material: CD4+ or CD8+ T cells sorted from blood, taken in a trial of the OX40 agonist ivuxolimab. CDR3 in amino acids: CASSGSWVGTGELFF. In DNA form, the CDR3 reads TGTGCCAGCAGTGGCTCGTGGGTAGGCACCGGGGAGCTGTTTTTT.